This T cell receptor (beta chain) stems from a study of Ad26.COV2.S vaccination and SARS-CoV-2 variants. Study findings and constraints: Substantial breadth in spike-specific CD8+ and CD4+ T cell responses was reportedly seen after vaccination. Among vaccine recipients, spike-specific TCR breadth exceeded that of placebo recipients. Researchers cautioned that TCR breadth and depth analyses may have underestimated total T cell responses.

Germline values: CDR1 SGHAT, CDR2 FQNNGV. The V segment lost 5 bases and the J segment 0 bases; nucleotides outside the gene matches: 14. The CDR3 is made up of 18 amino acids. TCRdb's table, derived via immunoSEQ multiplex PCR, lists solely in-frame clones and lacks some. The sample shows approximately 140,000 clones, 86% of them seen only once. About this clone itself: Its antigen is currently unknown.

The chain links TRBV11-2 to TRBJ1-2, with 8 bases matching TRBD1. This clonotype was obtained from a human donor who had recovered from COVID-19. The material was peripheral blood, obtained after recovery from COVID-19. CDR3 in DNA: TGTGCCAGCAGCCACCACCGGGGACAGGCAGCCTCTAACTATGGCTACACCTTC. This translates into CASSHHRGQAASNYGYTF. The variable domain in full, with the rest retrieved from reference TRBV11-2 and TRBJ1-2, is EAGVAQSPRYKIIEKRQSVAFWCNPISGHATLYWYQQILGQGPKLLIQFQNNGVVDDSQLPKDRFSAERLKGVDSTLKIQPAKLEDSAVYLCASSHHRGQAASNYGYTFGSGTRLTVV.